This entry describes one T cell receptor (beta chain). Its antigen remains unidentified. No much larger clone exists at a distance of one base, and base qualities are not known. TCRbeta CDR3 regions were amplified from genomic DNA using the immunoSEQ Assay, a bias-controlled multiplex PCR. Per the source publication's procedure: The number of nucleated cells in each sample was estimated by amplification of reference gene primers within the assay. To quantify the absolute abundance of each unique TCRbeta CDR3 rearrangement, sequence reads were collapsed and filtered. For each sample, productive Simpson clonality was calculated by taking the square root of Simpson's diversity index across productive rearrangements. TCRdb's version of the immuneACCESS table is confined to in-frame rearrangements and falls short of the full clone set. An unresolved V gene accounts for under half of the shortfall where checked; the remainder is of unknown origin. The D gene and trimming were derived from the DNA, and the V and J assignments and clone size from that table. Within this sample are some 490,000 clones, with around nine tenths of them counted one time only. The ten largest clones represent under 9.5% of the sample.

The data originate from a study of blood T cell repertoires in COVID-19 (dated by TCRdb to 2018 to 2021). For the wider study: Collaborator samples came from the United States, Italy and Spain and covered acute and convalescent phases of COVID-19. The sample metadata nearly always contained a de-identified subject ID, COVID-19 status, age in years and sex. The repertoires were released in a freely available public database intended as a resource for research on the immune response to SARS-CoV-2. The samples were drawn from the first 160 participants of the ongoing ImmuneRACE study and from more than 1,000 subjects provided by 6 global collaborators. Where HLA class I and class II types were available, the types were taken from metadata supplied by the sample provider, not from assay-based typing. Deeply sampled blood TCRbeta repertoires from subjects exposed to, actively infected with, or recovered from COVID-19 were included in the dataset. The material from the prospective study consisted of cDNA or gDNA derived from T cells, B-cell-depleted T cells, or PBMCs.

In the prospective study, participants were roughly 18 to 95 years old, resided in 24 geographic areas of the United States, and were enrolled through a virtual design. In the prospective study, cohorts were assigned on the basis of participant-reported clinical history obtained from a screening survey and a study questionnaire. Recovered participants in ImmuneRACE Cohort 3 were defined by two consecutive negative NP/OP PCR tests, clearance by a healthcare professional, or resolution of symptoms. In the prospective study, mobile phlebotomists collected whole blood, serum and a nasopharyngeal or oropharyngeal swab from each participant. Prospective study participants could optionally give additional blood draws and questionnaires over a roughly 2-month period. Before DNA extraction, blood samples from the prospective study were shipped at room temperature or frozen. Its CDR3 holds 15 amino acids, cysteine through phenylalanine. The DNA shown is the 45-base CDR3, in frame from base 1. The germline V gene provides CDR1 MGHRA and CDR2 YSYEKL. The junction shows trimming of 8 bases on V and 1 base on J, plus 17 bases between the germline ends.

Broader findings and caveats from the paper: Clinical and demographic metadata were provided uncurated, with the amount varying by source and participant.

The clonotype originates from a woman aged 55-69 years who had recovered from COVID-19. The rearrangement combines TRBV4-1 with TRBJ1-2, with no confident D gene call. The sample taken for sequencing was PBMCs or T cells enriched from blood (not recorded which). The CDR3 protein sequence reads: CASSGPIRHNYGYTF. The sequenced DNA is TGCGCCAGCTCCGGTCCAATCAGGCATAACTATGGCTACACCTTC.